This TCR beta chain was captured in a study of cytomegalovirus exposure and HLA in healthy donors. General study results and limits: Indistinguishable V segments such as TRBV6-2 and TRBV6-3 were excluded. Reports indicated that the classifier achieved high specificity and sensitivity in diagnosing cytomegalovirus status.

In nominal health when sampled, donors likely had unrecorded immune exposures nonetheless. This donor had no CMV serostatus on record. About this clone itself: Antigen specificity is unknown.

Primers for the PCR totalled 60 Vbeta and 13 Jbeta. Libraries were prepared by immunoSEQ multiplex PCR; TCRdb keeps only in-frame clonotypes and omits some of them. The table has about 130,000 clones, about 73% seen once. Germline CDR1 is SNHLY and CDR2 is FYNNEI. The germline V and J ends were trimmed by 4 bases and 0 bases, with 13 bases remaining between them. The CDR3 consists of 16 residues. This chain connects TRBV2 to TRBJ1-3, with D perhaps matching TRBD1 (5 bases). The TCR originated in a human donor in good health. The sample was PBMCs. In DNA form, the CDR3 reads TGTGCCAGCAGTGGGACACGGCCTCGCTCTGGAAACACCATATATTTT. Its protein is CASSGTRPRSGNTIYF.